The 9 T cell receptor beta chains in this list originate from one sample, sequenced in a study of radiotherapy plus CTLA-4 blockade in lung cancer. Clones were sequenced by immunoSEQ multiplex PCR, and TCRdb holds only the in-frame ones, with some missing. The sample lists over 85,000 clones; about 91% were seen once. This specimen consisted of peripheral blood, obtained from a patient treated with radiotherapy plus ipilimumab. These receptors all stem from a human donor with non-small cell lung cancer that progressed on radiotherapy plus ipilimumab.

The rearrangement uses TRBV5-5 and TRBJ2-1, with 9 bases lining up with TRBD2. Per the germline V gene, CDR1 is SGHKS and CDR2 is YYEKEE (reference sequence). The ends lost 1 base at V and 4 bases at J; junction bases unmatched: 9. The CDR3 covers 17 residues. DNA for the CDR3: TGTGCCAGCAGCTTGCGGGAACTAGCGGGTCTATACAATGAGCAGTTCTTC. It encodes CASSLRELAGLYNEQFF.

Turning to this clone: The same CDR3 arises from other DNA sequences in this sample as well. The V and J genes are TRBV27 and TRBJ1-5; D is uncertain. Germline-derived CDR1 and CDR2 are MNHEY and SMNVEV (reference sequence). V was pared by 0 bases and J by 4 bases, with 4 bases between. This CDR3 has 13 amino acids. The DNA for the CDR3 is TGTGCCAGCAGTTTATCGAGTAATCAGCCCCAGCATTTT. This encodes CASSLSSNQPQHF.

This chain connects TRBV2 to TRBJ2-2; D is unclear. CDR3 length equals 13 residues. Germline assignment: CDR1 SNHLY and CDR2 FYNNEI. Between the trimmed V and J ends, which lost 4 bases and 4 bases, there was a span of 7 bases. Here the CDR3 DNA reads TGTGCCAGCAGTGGACTGTCCACCGGGGAGCTGTTTTTT. Amino acid sequence: CASSGLSTGELFF.

This rearrangement joins TRBV9 to TRBJ1-2; the D gene is possibly TRBD1 (5 bases). Germline V lookup: CDR1 SGDLS, CDR2 YYNGEE. Between the trimmed V and J ends, which lost 5 bases and 3 bases, there was a span of 20 bases. This CDR3 is built from 16 residues. CDR3 residues: CASSETLGASDYGYTF. The CDR3 nucleotides are TGTGCCAGCAGTGAAACACTAGGGGCCTCGGACTATGGCTACACCTTC.

V is TRBV7-9 and J is TRBJ2-7, with a tentative D call TRBD1 (6 bases). The V gene lost 11 bases and the J gene lost 3 bases, with 14 bases spanning the gap. There are 12 residues in the CDR3. Germline V lookup: CDR1 SEHNR, CDR2 FQNEAQ (reference sequence). CDR3 residues: CARPGVLYEQYF. The CDR3 nucleotides are TGTGCCCGCCCAGGGGTCCTCTACGAGCAGTACTTC.

J is TRBJ2-1 and V is TRBV6-5, with TRBD1 matching 7 bases. The CDR3 has 14 amino acids. CDR1 MNHEY and CDR2 SVGAGI come from the germline V gene. V trimming: 7 bases; J trimming: 2 bases; junction bases outside the gene matches: 5. The CDR3 sequence is CASNRGTPYNEQFF. DNA for the CDR3: TGTGCCAGCAACAGGGGTACGCCCTACAATGAGCAGTTCTTC.

The chain couples TRBV7-3 to TRBJ2-3, with 7 bases fitting TRBD1. V lost 1 base and J lost 6; bases outside the gene matches: 10. The CDR3 contains 16 residues. Germline V gene lookup returns CDR1 SGHTA and CDR2 FQGTGA. CDR3 coding DNA: TGTGCCAGCAGCTTAAGTCCCGCCACAGGGGCGGATACGCAGTATTTT. As protein: CASSLSPATGADTQYF.

The chain is built from TRBV15 and TRBJ2-1; maybe TRBD2 (5 bases). The germline V gene encodes CDR1 LNHNV and CDR2 YYDKDF (reference sequence). The CDR3 spans 15 residues. The ends were cut back, 0 bases at V and 8 bases at J, with 14 bases in the middle. CDR3 sequence (DNA): TGTGCCACCAGCAGAGATCCCCGGGATAGGGATGAGCAGTTCTTC. Residues: CATSRDPRDRDEQFF. The full variable domain, its missing parts supplied by reference TRBV15 and TRBJ2-1, is DAMVIQNPRYQVTQFGKPVTLSCSQTLNHNVMYWYQQKSSQAPKLLFHYYDKDFNNEADTPDNFQSRRPNTSFCFLDIRSPGLGDTAMYLCATSRDPRDRDEQFFGPGTRLTVL.

The chain recombines TRBV7-6 with TRBJ2-1, with D perhaps being TRBD1 or TRBD2 (5 bases each). With 4 bases removed from V and 10 bases from J, the gap between germline ends came to 17 bases. There are 14 residues in the CDR3. CDR1 is SGHVS, CDR2 FNYEAQ, per germline. CDR3 region: CASSSDSLTGEQFF. The DNA for the CDR3 is TGTGCCAGCAGCTCCGACAGTCTTACGGGGGAGCAGTTCTTC.